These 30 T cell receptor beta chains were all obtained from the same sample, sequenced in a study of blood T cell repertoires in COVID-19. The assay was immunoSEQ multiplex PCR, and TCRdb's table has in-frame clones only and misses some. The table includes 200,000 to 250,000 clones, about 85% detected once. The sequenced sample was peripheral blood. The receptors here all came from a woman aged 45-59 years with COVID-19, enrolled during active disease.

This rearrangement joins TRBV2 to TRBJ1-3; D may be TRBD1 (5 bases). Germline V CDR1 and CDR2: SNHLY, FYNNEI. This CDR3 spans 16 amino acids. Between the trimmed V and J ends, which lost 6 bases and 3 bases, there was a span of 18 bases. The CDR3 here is CASSGDSRWGGNTIYF. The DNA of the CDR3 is TGTGCCAGCAGCGGGGACTCCCGCTGGGGTGGAAACACCATATATTTT. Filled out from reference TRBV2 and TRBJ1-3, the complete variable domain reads EPEVTQTPSHQVTQMGQEVILRCVPISNHLYFYWYRQILGQKVEFLVSFYNNEISEKSEIFDDQFSVERPDGSNFTLKIRSTKLEDSAMYFCASSGDSRWGGNTIYFGEGSWLTVV.

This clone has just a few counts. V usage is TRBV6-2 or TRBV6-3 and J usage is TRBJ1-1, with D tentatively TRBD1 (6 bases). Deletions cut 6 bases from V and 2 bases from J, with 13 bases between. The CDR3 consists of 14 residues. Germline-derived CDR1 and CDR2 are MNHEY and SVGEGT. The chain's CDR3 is CASSATGYNTEAFF. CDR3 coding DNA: TGTGCCAGCAGCGCAACAGGGTACAACACTGAAGCTTTCTTT.

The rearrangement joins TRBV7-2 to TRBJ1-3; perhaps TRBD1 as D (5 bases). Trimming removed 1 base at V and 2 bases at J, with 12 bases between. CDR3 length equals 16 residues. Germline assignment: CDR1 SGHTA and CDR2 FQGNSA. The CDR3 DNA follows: TGTGCCAGCAGCTTAGGTACAGTGGGGCCTGGAAACACCATATATTTT. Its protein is CASSLGTVGPGNTIYF.

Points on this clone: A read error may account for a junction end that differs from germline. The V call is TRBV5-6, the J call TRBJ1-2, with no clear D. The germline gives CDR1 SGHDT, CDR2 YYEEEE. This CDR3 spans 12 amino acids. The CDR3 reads CASSTNPQEKAF. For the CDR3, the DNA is TGTGCCAGCAGTACAAACCCACAAGAAAAAGCCTTC.

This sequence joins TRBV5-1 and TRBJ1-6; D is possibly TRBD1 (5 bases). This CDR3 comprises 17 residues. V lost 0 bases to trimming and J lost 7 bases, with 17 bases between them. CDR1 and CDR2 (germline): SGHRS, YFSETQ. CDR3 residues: CASSLAINRFGNSPLHF. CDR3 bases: TGCGCCAGCAGCTTGGCGATTAACAGGTTCGGGAATTCACCCCTCCACTTT.

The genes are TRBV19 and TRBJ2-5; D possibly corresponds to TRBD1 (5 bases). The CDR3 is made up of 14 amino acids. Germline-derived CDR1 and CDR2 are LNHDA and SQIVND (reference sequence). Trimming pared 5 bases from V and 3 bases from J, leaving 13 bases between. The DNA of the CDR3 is TGTGCCAGTAGTTTTAATTTCAGGGAAGAGACCCAGTACTTC. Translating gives CASSFNFREETQYF.

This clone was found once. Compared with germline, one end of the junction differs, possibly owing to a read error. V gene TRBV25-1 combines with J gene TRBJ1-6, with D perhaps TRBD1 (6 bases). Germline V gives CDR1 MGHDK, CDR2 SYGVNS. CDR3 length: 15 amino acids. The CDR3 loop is CASSSSTGYNSSLHF. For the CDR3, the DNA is TGTGCCAGCAGTTCCTCGACAGGTTATAATTCATCCCTCCACTTT.

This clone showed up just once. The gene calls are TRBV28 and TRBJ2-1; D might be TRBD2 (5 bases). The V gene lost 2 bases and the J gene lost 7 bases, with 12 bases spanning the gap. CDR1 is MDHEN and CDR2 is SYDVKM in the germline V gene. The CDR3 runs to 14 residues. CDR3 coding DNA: TGTGCCAGCAGTTTAGACTACCCTGGAAATGAGCAGTTCTTC. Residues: CASSLDYPGNEQFF. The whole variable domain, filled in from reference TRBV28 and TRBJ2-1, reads DVKVTQSSRYLVKRTGEKVFLECVQDMDHENMFWYRQDPGLGLRLIYFSYDVKMKEKGDIPEGYSVSREKKERFSLILESASTNQTSMYLCASSLDYPGNEQFFGPGTRLTVL.

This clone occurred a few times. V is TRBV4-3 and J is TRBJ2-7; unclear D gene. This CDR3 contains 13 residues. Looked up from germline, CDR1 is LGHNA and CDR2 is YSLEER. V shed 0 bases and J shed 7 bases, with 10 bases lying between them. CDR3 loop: CASSQDLPSEQYF. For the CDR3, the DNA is TGCGCCAGCAGCCAAGACCTACCTTCGGAGCAGTACTTC.

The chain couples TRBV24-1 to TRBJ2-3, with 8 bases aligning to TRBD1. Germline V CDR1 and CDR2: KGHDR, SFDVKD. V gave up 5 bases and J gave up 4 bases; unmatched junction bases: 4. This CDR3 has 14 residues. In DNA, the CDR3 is TGTGCCACCAGTGTCCTGGACAGGGCAGATACGCAGTATTTT. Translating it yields CATSVLDRADTQYF.

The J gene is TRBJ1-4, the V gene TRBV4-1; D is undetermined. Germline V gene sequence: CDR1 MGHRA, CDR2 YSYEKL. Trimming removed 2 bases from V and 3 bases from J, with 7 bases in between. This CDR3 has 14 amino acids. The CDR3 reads CASSQMRANEKLFF. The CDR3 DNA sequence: TGCGCCAGCAGCCAAATGAGGGCTAATGAAAAACTGTTTTTT.

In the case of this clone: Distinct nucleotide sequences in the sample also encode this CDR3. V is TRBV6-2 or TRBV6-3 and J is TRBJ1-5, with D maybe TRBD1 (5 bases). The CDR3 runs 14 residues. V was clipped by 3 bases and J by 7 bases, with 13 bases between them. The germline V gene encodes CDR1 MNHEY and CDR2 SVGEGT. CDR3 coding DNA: TGTGCCAGCAGTTATTCCGGGGGAGGCCAGCCCCAGCATTTT. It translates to CASSYSGGGQPQHF.

In nucleotides, the CDR3 is TGTGCCAGACGACAGACCGAACTGAACACTGAAGCTTTCTTT. This gives the protein CARRQTELNTEAFF. This rearrangement joins TRBV2 to TRBJ1-1; a weak D match, TRBD1 (5 bases). This CDR3 region has 14 residues. V lost 9 bases to trimming and J lost 0 bases, with 14 bases between them. From germline, CDR1 is SNHLY and CDR2 FYNNEI.

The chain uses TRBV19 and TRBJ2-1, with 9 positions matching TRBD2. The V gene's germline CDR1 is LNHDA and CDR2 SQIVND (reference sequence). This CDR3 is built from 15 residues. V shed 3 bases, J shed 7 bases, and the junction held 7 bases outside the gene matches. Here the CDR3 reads CASSIVAGGLNEQFF. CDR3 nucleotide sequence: TGTGCCAGTAGTATCGTGGCGGGGGGGCTAAATGAGCAGTTCTTC.

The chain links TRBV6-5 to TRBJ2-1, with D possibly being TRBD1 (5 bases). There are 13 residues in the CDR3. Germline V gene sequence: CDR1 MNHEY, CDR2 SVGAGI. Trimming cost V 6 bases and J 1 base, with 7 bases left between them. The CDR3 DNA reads TGTGCCAGCAGCCCAGGGTCCTACAATGAGCAGTTCTTC. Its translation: CASSPGSYNEQFF.

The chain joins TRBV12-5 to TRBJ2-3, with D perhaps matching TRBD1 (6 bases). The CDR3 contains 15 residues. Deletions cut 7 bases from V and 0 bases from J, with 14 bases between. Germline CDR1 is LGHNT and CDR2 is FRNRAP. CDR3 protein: CASARGSTSTDTQYF. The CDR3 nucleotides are TGTGCTAGTGCGAGGGGGTCTACTAGCACAGATACGCAGTATTTT.

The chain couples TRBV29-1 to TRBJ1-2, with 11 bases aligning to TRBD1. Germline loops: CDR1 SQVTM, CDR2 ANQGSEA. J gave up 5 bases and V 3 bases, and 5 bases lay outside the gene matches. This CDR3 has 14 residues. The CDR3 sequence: CSVDSGTGGYGYTF. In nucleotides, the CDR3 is TGCAGCGTTGATTCCGGGACAGGGGGGTATGGCTACACCTTC.

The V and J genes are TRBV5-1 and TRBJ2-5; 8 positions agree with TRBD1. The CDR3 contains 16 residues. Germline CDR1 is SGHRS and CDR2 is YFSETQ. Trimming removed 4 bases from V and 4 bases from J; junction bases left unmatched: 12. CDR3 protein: CASSATTGGWRETQYF. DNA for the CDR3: TGCGCCAGCAGCGCAACAACAGGGGGGTGGCGAGAGACCCAGTACTTC.

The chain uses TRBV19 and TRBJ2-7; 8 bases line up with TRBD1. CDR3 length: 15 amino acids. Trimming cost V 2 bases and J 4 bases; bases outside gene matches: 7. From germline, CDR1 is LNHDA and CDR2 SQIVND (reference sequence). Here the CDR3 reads CASSISPDRGYEQYF. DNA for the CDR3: TGTGCCAGTAGTATATCCCCAGACAGGGGTTACGAGCAGTACTTC.

The CDR3 region has the DNA TGTGCCAGCACCGCCTTTGGGTGGACTCTTAACTACGAGCAGTACTTC. Its protein product is CASTAFGWTLNYEQYF. This rearrangement joins TRBV28 to TRBJ2-7, with D perhaps TRBD2 (5 bases). V was shortened by 7 bases and J by 3 bases, with 22 bases between the two germline ends. CDR1 MDHEN and CDR2 SYDVKM come from the germline V gene. This CDR3 is 16 amino acids long.

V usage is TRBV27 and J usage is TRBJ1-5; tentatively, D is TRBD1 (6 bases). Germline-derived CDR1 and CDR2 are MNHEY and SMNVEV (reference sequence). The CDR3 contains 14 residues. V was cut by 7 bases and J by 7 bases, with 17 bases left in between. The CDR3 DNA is TGTGCCAGCACCGCCCGGGGGGGCGGACAGCCCCAGCATTTT. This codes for CASTARGGGQPQHF.

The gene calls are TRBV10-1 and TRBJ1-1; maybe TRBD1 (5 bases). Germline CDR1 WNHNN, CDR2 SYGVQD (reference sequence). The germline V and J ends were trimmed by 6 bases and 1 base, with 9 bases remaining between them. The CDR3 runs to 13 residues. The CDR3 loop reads CASRRGENTEAFF. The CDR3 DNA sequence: TGCGCCAGCAGAAGGGGCGAGAACACTGAAGCTTTCTTT.

The CDR3 is CASSSLSDNEQFF. CDR3 coding DNA: TGCGCCAGCAGCTCACTAAGCGACAATGAGCAGTTCTTC. The chain couples TRBV5-1 to TRBJ2-1; D is undetermined. Germline V CDR1 and CDR2: SGHRS, YFSETQ. V was clipped by 3 bases and J by 5 bases, with 9 bases between them. The CDR3 covers 13 residues.

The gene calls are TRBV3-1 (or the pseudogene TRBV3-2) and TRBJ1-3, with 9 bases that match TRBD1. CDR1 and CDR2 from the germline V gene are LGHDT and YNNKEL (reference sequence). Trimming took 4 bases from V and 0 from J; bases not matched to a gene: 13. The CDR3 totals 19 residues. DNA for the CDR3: TGTGCCAGCAGCCTAAGTTTCCGGGACAGGGTGGGCTCTGGAAACACCATATATTTT. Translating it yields CASSLSFRDRVGSGNTIYF.

Here the CDR3 DNA reads TGTGCCAGCAGCTCCCGACTAGCGGGGGGGCATGGTGAGCAGTTCTTC. It yields the protein CASSSRLAGGHGEQFF. This sequence joins TRBV7-2 and TRBJ2-1; 14 nucleotides line up with TRBD2. The CDR3 consists of 16 residues. V lost 4 bases to trimming and J lost 9 bases; unmatched junction nucleotides: 8. Germline V CDR1 and CDR2: SGHTA, FQGNSA.

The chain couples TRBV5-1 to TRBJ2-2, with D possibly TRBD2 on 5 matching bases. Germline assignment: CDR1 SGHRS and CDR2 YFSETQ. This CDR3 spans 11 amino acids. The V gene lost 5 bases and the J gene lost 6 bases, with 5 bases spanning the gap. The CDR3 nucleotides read TGCGCCAGCAGGCGGGCCGGGGAGCTGTTTTTT. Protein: CASRRAGELFF.

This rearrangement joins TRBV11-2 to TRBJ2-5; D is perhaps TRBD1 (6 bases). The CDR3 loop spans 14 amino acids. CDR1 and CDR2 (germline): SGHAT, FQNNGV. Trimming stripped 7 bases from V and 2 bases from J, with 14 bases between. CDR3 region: CASTIWTAQETQYF. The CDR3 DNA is TGTGCCAGCACCATATGGACAGCTCAAGAGACCCAGTACTTC.

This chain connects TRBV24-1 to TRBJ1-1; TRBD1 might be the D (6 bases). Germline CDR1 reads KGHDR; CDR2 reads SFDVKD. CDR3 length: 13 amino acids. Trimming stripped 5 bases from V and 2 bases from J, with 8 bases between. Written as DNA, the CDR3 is TGTGCCACCAGTGGGACAGTCAACACTGAAGCTTTCTTT. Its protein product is CATSGTVNTEAFF.

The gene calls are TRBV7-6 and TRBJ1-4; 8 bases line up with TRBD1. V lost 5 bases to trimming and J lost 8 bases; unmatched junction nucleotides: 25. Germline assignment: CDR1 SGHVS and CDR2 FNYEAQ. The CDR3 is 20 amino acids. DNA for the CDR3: TGTGCCAGCAGCCCTAAAAGTTTACCCTTTACCGGGACAGGAGGCGAAAAACTGTTTTTT. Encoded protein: CASSPKSLPFTGTGGEKLFF.

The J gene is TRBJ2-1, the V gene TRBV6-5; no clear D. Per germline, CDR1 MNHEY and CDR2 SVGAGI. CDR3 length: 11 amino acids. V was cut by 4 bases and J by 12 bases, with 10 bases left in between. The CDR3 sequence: CASSLNTLQFF. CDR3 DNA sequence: TGTGCCAGCAGTTTAAACACCTTGCAGTTCTTC.